The text below deals with one TCR beta chain. Looked up from germline, CDR1 is SGDLS and CDR2 is YYNGEE. There are 14 residues in the CDR3. Between the trimmed V and J ends, which lost 1 base and 3 bases, there was a span of 11 bases. Some clones are missing from TCRdb's copy, which holds only in-frame ones; the method was immunoSEQ multiplex PCR. The profile shows fewer than 200,000 clones, around 80% of them singletons. The data derive from a study of blood T cell repertoires in COVID-19. This clonotype was obtained from a man over 45 who had recovered from COVID-19. Sequencing input: PBMCs or T cells enriched from blood (not recorded which). V gene TRBV9 combines with J gene TRBJ2-7; weak D call: TRBD2 (5 bases). The CDR3 spells CASSVSGWDYEQYF. The CDR3 DNA is TGTGCCAGCAGCGTAAGCGGCTGGGACTACGAGCAGTACTTC.